Sequencing of this T cell receptor (beta chain) was carried out in a study of shared clonotypes between healthy human individuals. The germline V gene has CDR1 SGHDN and CDR2 FVKESK. The CDR3 runs to 13 residues. V lost 1 base and J lost 7, with 8 bases in between. Original processing methods: As immunoSEQ supplied junction-only sequences (without quality scores), filtering differed. Repertoires were generated with immunoSEQ multiplex PCR, while TCRdb's copy carries only in-frame clones and drops some. The DNA gave D and trimming, while V, J and clone size come from that table. Seen here are hundreds of thousands of clones, roughly 97% observed once, and the top ten hold 0.057%.

The sequencing sample was made of naive CD4+ T cells sorted from blood. Specified subset: CD45RA+ positively selected. This TCR was sampled from a woman aged 25 to 39 in good health. The chain joins TRBV14 to TRBJ2-1; D is uncertain. CDR3 DNA sequence: TGTGCCAGCAGCCAAGGGGTGTATAATGAGCAGTTCTTC. This codes for CASSQGVYNEQFF.